This passage covers 9 T cell receptor beta chains from one sample sequenced in a study of blood T cell repertoires in COVID-19. Repertoires were generated with immunoSEQ multiplex PCR, while TCRdb's copy carries only in-frame clones and drops some. The sample holds 200,000 to 250,000 clones, around nine tenths seen once. What was sequenced was PBMCs or T cells enriched from blood (not recorded which). These TCRs come from a young man in a cohort exposed to, infected with or recovered from COVID-19 (not recorded which).

This clone was counted only a few times. This sequence joins TRBV7-2 and TRBJ2-7, with D perhaps TRBD2 (5 bases). Germline CDR1 SGHTA, CDR2 FQGNSA. V lost 1 base, J lost 5 bases, and 12 bases lay in between. The CDR3 contains 14 residues. CDR3 nucleotide sequence: TGTGCCAGCAGCTTAGTGTCCGGGATGAACGAGCAGTACTTC. Amino acid sequence: CASSLVSGMNEQYF.

The gene calls are TRBV4-1 and TRBJ2-7, with 8 bases lining up with TRBD2. The CDR3 is made up of 17 amino acids. V gave up 4 bases and J gave up 2 bases; unmatched junction bases: 13. The V gene's germline CDR1 is MGHRA and CDR2 YSYEKL. CDR3 loop: CASSLLTGSGVPYEQYF. The CDR3 coding sequence is TGCGCCAGCAGCCTGTTGACGGGTAGCGGGGTACCCTACGAGCAGTACTTC.

The J gene is TRBJ2-1, the V gene TRBV2, with D perhaps matching TRBD2 (5 bases). CDR3 size: 15 residues. Germline V CDR1 and CDR2: SNHLY, FYNNEI. The V end was cut by 6 bases, the J end by 7 bases, with 19 bases between. This CDR3 is CASRELDSPMNEQFF. The DNA of the CDR3 is TGTGCCAGCAGGGAACTGGACTCTCCTATGAATGAGCAGTTCTTC.

In its sample, this clone was seen a few times. The chain links TRBV28 to TRBJ1-4; D is perhaps TRBD1 (5 bases). Germline assignment: CDR1 MDHEN and CDR2 SYDVKM. CDR3 length: 14 amino acids. V lost 5 bases and J lost 4, with 11 bases in between. CDR3 amino acids: CASSQQVLNEKLFF. CDR3 DNA sequence: TGTGCCAGCAGTCAACAGGTTCTTAATGAAAAACTGTTTTTT.

The V call is TRBV6-2 or TRBV6-3, the J call TRBJ1-1; D is unclear. Germline V lookup: CDR1 MNHEY, CDR2 SVGEGT. CDR3 length equals 14 residues. V lost 4 bases, J lost 8 bases, and 17 bases lay in between. In DNA form, the CDR3 reads TGTGCCAGCAGTTTGTTAGGGAGCGTCCACGAAGCTTTCTTT. As protein: CASSLLGSVHEAFF.

The rearrangement uses TRBV6-4 and TRBJ1-6, with D possibly being TRBD1 (6 bases). V was trimmed by 3 bases and J by 8 bases, leaving 14 bases between them. CDR1 and CDR2 (germline): MRHNA, SNTAGT. CDR3 length: 15 amino acids. The chain's CDR3 is CASSEATGVYSPLHF. CDR3 in DNA: TGTGCCAGCAGTGAGGCGACAGGCGTCTATTCACCCCTCCACTTT.

The chain uses TRBV6-2 or TRBV6-3 and TRBJ2-1; 12 positions match TRBD2. The CDR3 runs 16 residues. Germline lookup yields CDR1 MNHEY and CDR2 SVGEGT. After removal of 0 bases from V and 4 bases from J, the junction contained 1 base not matched to a gene. The CDR3: CASSYSGLAGYNEQFF. The CDR3 DNA sequence: TGTGCCAGCAGTTACTCCGGACTAGCGGGATACAATGAGCAGTTCTTC.

The chain uses TRBV29-1 and TRBJ2-5, with a tentative D call TRBD1 (8 bases). With 0 bases removed from V and 5 bases from J, the gap between germline ends came to 19 bases. CDR1 is SQVTM and CDR2 is ANQGSEA in the germline V gene. The CDR3 contains 16 residues. The CDR3 DNA reads TGCAGCGTTGAAGATCCTTGGACAGGGAGGGTGGAGACCCAGTACTTC. This translates into CSVEDPWTGRVETQYF.

The genes are TRBV10-1 and TRBJ2-1, with 10 nucleotides matching TRBD1. The CDR3 extends over 13 amino acids. In germline, CDR1 is WNHNN, CDR2 SYGVQD (reference sequence). The ends lost 8 bases at V and 9 bases at J; junction bases unmatched: 7. The CDR3, as DNA: TGCGCCAGCCCCGTGACAGGGGGCCCTGAGCAGTTCTTC. This sequence encodes CASPVTGGPEQFF.